The rows below give T cell receptor beta chains drawn from one sample of a study of tumor-infiltrating lymphocytes in primary liver carcinoma. TCRdb called the multiplex PCR reads again in MiXCR, with one record for every CDR3 protein. Of about 310,000 distinct CDR3 sequences in the sample, almost 60% were seen once. Sequenced input: peripheral blood. These receptors were collected from a woman aged 30 to 39 with primary liver carcinoma and hepatitis B virus infection. Both conserved end residues are part of each CDR3. The D gene is left open where the match is weak. Part of the rows lack a size; the others show once, few, many or a class for expanded clones.

>TRBV6-1|TRBJ2-1|.|TRBD1
TGTGCCAGCATAACAGGGGTAGAGCAGTTCTTC
CASITGVEQFF
>TRBV30|TRBJ2-5|.|.
TGTGCCTGGAGTAGGGTGTCGGGGGAGACCCAGTACTTC
CAWSRVSGETQYF
>TRBV11-1|TRBJ2-1|.|TRBD1
TGTGCCAGCAGTTGGGACAGGGCGGCCATTGAGCAGTTCTTC
CASSWDRAAIEQFF
>TRBV6-5|TRBJ2-7|many|.
TGTGCCATATCACGCCAATTCCGGGACTCCTACGAGCAGTACTTC
CAISRQFRDSYEQYF
>TRBV6-5|TRBJ2-3|.|TRBD2
TGTGTCAGCAGTCCCGGGACTAGCGGGGAAGATACGCAGTATTTT
CVSSPGTSGEDTQYF
>TRBV4-2|TRBJ1-5|.|.
TGTGCCAGCAGCGAAAGGGGTGTCGGGCAGCCCCAGCATTTT
CASSERGVGQPQHF
>TRBV12-3/TRBV12-4|TRBJ1-2|.|.
TGTGCCAGCAGTTTAGACGGGACCTTGGCGGGCTACACCTTC
CASSLDGTLAGYTF
>TRBV12-3/TRBV12-4|TRBJ2-2|many|TRBD1
TGTGCCAGCAGTTTAGTCGGGACAGGGCCAAATCCGGGCGGGGAGCTGTTTTTT
CASSLVGTGPNPGGELFF
>TRBV5-7|TRBJ2-5|many|.
TGTGCCAGCAGCCGGGACATCCAAGAGACCCAGTACTTC
CASSRDIQETQYF
>TRBV6-2/TRBV6-3|TRBJ1-2|.|.
TGTGCCAGCGGTCTTCGGGGGGGCGACGGCTACACCTTC
CASGLRGGDGYTF
>TRBV28|TRBJ2-7|few|TRBD2
TGTGCCAGCAGTTCGCCCCCGGGACTAGCGGGCTACGAGCAGTACTTC
CASSSPPGLAGYEQYF
>TRBV29-1|TRBJ1-1|.|.
TGCAGCGTTGATGGGGGATTTGGGACTGAAGCTTTCTTT
CSVDGGFGTEAFF
>TRBV12-3/TRBV12-4|TRBJ2-7|many|TRBD2
TGTGCCAGCAGTTTTTCTAGCGGGGGCTACGAGCAGTACTTC
CASSFSSGGYEQYF
>TRBV6-6|TRBJ2-5|.|TRBD1
TGTGCCAGCAGTTGGGATCGAGAGTCAGGGGGAGACCAAGAGACCCAGTACTTC
CASSWDRESGGDQETQYF
>TRBV5-6|TRBJ2-3|.|TRBD2
TGTGACAGCAGCTTGTGGCTAGCGGGAGGAGATACGCAGTATTTT
CDSSLWLAGGDTQYF
>TRBV29-1|TRBJ2-5|.|TRBD2
TGCAGCGTTGATAGCGGGAGAAACCGAGATACCCAGTACTTC
CSVDSGRNRDTQYF
>TRBV11-2|TRBJ2-6|.|TRBD2
TGTGCCATCAGCTCCCTTGCGGGAGGGGCCAACTTCCTGACTTTC
CAISSLAGGANFLTF
>TRBV29-1|TRBJ2-5|.|.
TGCGGCGTTGAAGGGGATCTGCGTCCACCGGGCCCGAGTCTAGAGACCCAGTACTTC
CGVEGDLRPPGPSLETQYF
>TRBV11-2|TRBJ1-3|.|TRBD1
TGTGCCAGCAGCCAAATCTTCCGGACAGGCATCTCTGGAAACACCGTACATTTT
CASSQIFRTGISGNTVHF
>TRBV5-6|TRBJ2-5|few|.
TGTGCCAGCAGCTCGGGGGTGGAACAAGAGACCCAGTACTTC
CASSSGVEQETQYF
>TRBV6-5|TRBJ2-7|once|TRBD2
TGTGCCAGCGGGACTAGCGATGCCGGGCAGTACTTC
CASGTSDAGQYF
>TRBV4-2|TRBJ2-3|.|.
TGTGCCATCAGCCGGGCCGGATCGCAGTATTTT
CAISRAGSQYF
>TRBV6-2/TRBV6-3|TRBJ2-3|few|.
TGTGCCAGCAGTTACTCTTCGGCCACAGATACGCAGTATTTT
CASSYSSATDTQYF
>TRBV30|TRBJ2-7|.|.
TGTGCCTGGAGTGGGGGGGGGGCCTACAAGCAGTACTTC
CAWSGGGAYKQYF
>TRBV18|TRBJ2-1|.|TRBD2
TGTGCCAGCTCACCCGAGAAAGCGGGGCCCTACAATGAGCAGTTCTTC
CASSPEKAGPYNEQFF
>TRBV4-1|TRBJ1-1|many|.
TGCGCCAGCAGCCAAAGGGCAAACACTGAAGCTTTCTTT
CASSQRANTEAFF
>TRBV5-6|TRBJ2-1|few|.
TGTGCCAGCAGCGGAGGAGGGGGATCAAATGAGCAGTTCTTC
CASSGGGGSNEQFF
>TRBV11-2|TRBJ2-1|many|TRBD2
TGTGCCAGCAGCTTTAGCGGGAGACTCCCCTACAATGAGCAGTTCTTC
CASSFSGRLPYNEQFF
>TRBV6-1|TRBJ1-5|.|.
TGTGCCAGCACCCTCAAGGAGGGGCAGCCCCAGCATTTT
CASTLKEGQPQHF
>TRBV30|TRBJ2-1|.|TRBD2
TGTGCCTGGAGTCCGTACCCCCCCAAGCGGGAGGGCCCTCGGGAGCAGTTCTTC
CAWSPYPPKREGPREQFF
>TRBV15|TRBJ1-4|.|.
TGTGCCACCAGCAGAGTTCCGTCCGCCAAACTGTTTTTT
CATSRVPSAKLFF
>TRBV7-8|TRBJ2-2|.|.
TGTGCCAGCAGCTTATTTCTCGGTGGAAGGGAGGCCGGGGAGCTGTTTTTT
CASSLFLGGREAGELFF
>TRBV5-6|TRBJ2-2|.|.
TGTGCCGGCAGCCACAAGGGCTCCAACACCGGGGAGCTGTTTTTT
CAGSHKGSNTGELFF
>TRBV6-5|TRBJ2-1|.|TRBD2
TGTGCCAGCAGTCCCACTAGCGGGACTTACAATGAGCAGTTCTTC
CASSPTSGTYNEQFF
>TRBV7-9|TRBJ2-7|.|TRBD1
TGTGCCAGCAGCTTAGCAAGACAGGGCGGCGAGCAGTACTTC
CASSLARQGGEQYF
>TRBV6-5|TRBJ2-7|.|.
TGTGTCAGCAGTTACGAGGACAGCAGCTCCTACGAGAAGTACTTC
CVSSYEDSSSYEKYF
>TRBV10-3|TRBJ2-3|.|.
TGTGCCATCTGTGAGGCCACAGATACGCGGTATTTT
CAICEATDTRYF
>TRBV29-1|TRBJ2-5|many|TRBD1
TGCAGCGTTGGTGGACAGGGGCCAACTGGGACCCAGTACTTC
CSVGGQGPTGTQYF
>TRBV6-1|TRBJ2-1|.|TRBD1
TGTACCAGCAGTGTGAGGACAGGCGACCCTTACAATGAGCAGTTCTTC
CTSSVRTGDPYNEQFF
>TRBV11-2|TRBJ1-2|.|.
TGTGCCATCGGCTCTACAGGGTTTGGCTACACCTTC
CAIGSTGFGYTF
>TRBV6-2/TRBV6-3|TRBJ2-7|.|TRBD2
TGTAACAGCTGTAGCGGGAGGGAAGGAGATCTCTCCTATGAGCAGTACTTC
CNSCSGREGDLSYEQYF
>TRBV12-3/TRBV12-4|TRBJ1-5|.|TRBD1
TGTGCCAGCAGTTTTTGGTTGGGAGGACAGGGGAATCAGCCCCAGCATTTT
CASSFWLGGQGNQPQHF
>TRBV6-5|TRBJ2-5|many|TRBD2
TGTGCCAGCAAAAAAAGGGAAGCGGGAGTTCAGGAGACCCAGTACTTC
CASKKREAGVQETQYF
>TRBV5-1|TRBJ2-5|.|.
TGCCCCAGCAGCGTCGGACACCAAGAGACCCAGTACTTC
CPSSVGHQETQYF
>TRBV6-2/TRBV6-3|TRBJ2-2|.|.
TGTGCCAGCAGTTACTCGTACGGACAGACCACCGGGGATTTTGCTTTT
CASSYSYGQTTGDFAF
>TRBV28|TRBJ2-7|once|TRBD1
TGTGCCAGCACCCTAGTGGGACAGGCCTACGAGCAGTACTTC
CASTLVGQAYEQYF
>TRBV30|TRBJ2-7|.|TRBD1
TGTGCCTGGAGGCCACCGGGACAGGGGGGCGAGCAGTACTTC
CAWRPPGQGGEQYF
>TRBV20-1|TRBJ1-2|once|.
TGTAGTGCTAGTAATGCTGTGTATGGCTACACCTTT
CSASNAVYGYTF
>TRBV6-2/TRBV6-3|TRBJ2-5|.|.
TGTGCCAGCCCTAGCAGAAAGGGTCTCGAGACCCAGTACTTC
CASPSRKGLETQYF
>TRBV10-2|TRBJ1-5|.|.
TGCGCCATCAGCCCCTCCGGAGGGAGGAATCAGCCCCAGCATTTT
CAISPSGGRNQPQHF
>TRBV7-9|TRBJ1-1|few|TRBD1
TGTGCCAGCAGCGCGACAGGGGATGCTCCCCCCGAAGCTTTCTTT
CASSATGDAPPEAFF
>TRBV29-1|TRBJ1-1|.|.
TGCAGCGTTGAGGTGACAATGAACACTGAAGCTTTCTTT
CSVEVTMNTEAFF
>TRBV12-3/TRBV12-4|TRBJ2-2|.|TRBD2
TGTGCCAGCAGTTTAGCCCTAGCGGGAAAAGTCGGGGAGCTGTTTTTT
CASSLALAGKVGELFF
>TRBV19|TRBJ2-7|.|.
TGTGCCAGTAGACGGGACACAAGCTCCTACGAGCAGTACTTC
CASRRDTSSYEQYF
>TRBV7-9|TRBJ2-3|.|.
TGTACCAGCAGCGTAGCTCCCCCGAAAGATACGCAGTATTTT
CTSSVAPPKDTQYF
>TRBV28|TRBJ1-2|.|.
TGTGCCAGCAGTAGGACCGACTATGGCTACACCTTC
CASSRTDYGYTF
>TRBV11-2|TRBJ2-7|.|.
TGTGCCAGCAGCTTAACCCTCCCCGAGCAGTACTTC
CASSLTLPEQYF
>TRBV14|TRBJ2-7|.|.
TGTGCCAGCAGCCAGCCCCGGACACGCGGGCAGCAGTACTTC
CASSQPRTRGQQYF